This paragraph covers one T cell receptor beta chain sequence. This clonotype has a handful of counts. The antigen it recognizes is unknown. The sample holds no much larger clone one base away, and base qualities are not on file. This entry is derived from a study of spatial heterogeneity in lung cancer (dated by TCRdb to the late 2010s). For the wider study: More beta-chain than alpha-chain transcripts were consistently detected, likely reflecting higher beta-chain transcript abundance. In tumor regions, TCR transcript counts showed a strong correlation with a T cell transcriptional module score from matched bulk RNA-seq. In the raw uncorrected reads, each unique combination of TCR and UMI appeared more than ten times on average. In non-small cell lung cancer, the study made a quantitative comparison of TCR alpha and beta repertoires among multiple tumor regions, matched nontumor lung and blood. TCR repertoire features were related to nonsynonymous mutation counts determined by whole-exome sequencing of tumor tissue. Both alpha and beta chains were TCR-sequenced in samples taken at surgery, namely 220 tumor regions, 64 matched nontumor lung samples and approximately 51 PBMC samples.

Broader findings and caveats from the paper: TCR-seq coverage of tumor T cells was estimated to be only roughly 7% for alpha chains and roughly 14% for beta chains. Confirming at a functional level the hypothesis that regional TCRs recognize regional mutations was considered to require additional single-cell paired TCR alpha and beta sequencing. A correlation was observed between the number of expanded intratumoral alpha and beta TCRs and the tumor nonsynonymous mutation count. Counts of ubiquitous and regional expanded TCRs correlated with counts of ubiquitous and regional nonsynonymous mutations, respectively.

To prepare the library, 5' RACE was applied. TCRdb lists the instrument as NextSeq 500. To allow correction of PCR and sequencing errors, the TCR library protocol tagged every TCR cDNA molecule with a unique molecular identifier. Per the original workflow: Decombinator tools were used for TCR identification, UMI-based error correction and CDR3 extraction. TCRs above a frequency of 2 per 1,000, corresponding to the top 1% of the tumor frequency distribution, were defined as expanded. Expanded tumor TCRs statistically deemed absent (corrected P<0.05) from at least one tumor region were classed as regional, and all other expanded tumor TCRs were classed as ubiquitous. Rényi diversity was computed with the R vegan package after subsampling each repertoire 100 times to 5,000 TCRs. CDR3 similarity networks were built from amino acid triplet string-kernel similarity, with CDR3s being connected when pairwise similarity was above 0.82. TCRdb trimmed public reads at Q25 via fastp, called clones via MiXCR and kept in-frame beta chains. Merged by CDR3 protein, the rows form single entries marked with the most common genes and DNA. TCRdb's processing, not the authors' own work, is the source of the V and J calls. In all, the sample holds about 15,000 distinct CDR3 sequences, and around 7.3% of those were seen once. The ten biggest clones cover approximately 10% of the sample.

Sample time point, as interpreted from the label and publication: sample taken at primary tumor resection. The donors were more than 65 patients from the lung TRACERx cohort who had early-stage, untreated non-small cell lung cancer. TCR sequencing used whole RNA extracted from tumor and nontumor lung tissue, or from cryopreserved PBMC samples, without cell sorting. A patient was chosen for TCR sequencing only when enough RNA was available from at least two tumor regions. Before being selected, tumor and adjacent nontumor lung specimens were reviewed by a lung pathologist. V sheds 5 bases and J sheds 6 bases, leaving 5 bases between their ends. According to the germline V gene, CDR1 reads SGHAT and CDR2 reads FQNNGV. The CDR3 runs 11 amino acids, cysteine and phenylalanine included. The read is trimmed to its CDR3 DNA, 33 bases read in frame from base 1.

The sequences come from lung tumor tissue, collected at surgery. The clonotype was recovered from a male donor with early-stage non-small cell lung cancer. In this chain, TRBV11-2 is recombined with TRBJ2-1; the D gene cannot be named for sure. The encoded CDR3 is CASSITNEQFF. The sequenced DNA is TGTGCCAGCAGCATTACCAATGAGCAGTTCTTC. Supplemented by the reference TRBV11-2 and TRBJ2-1 proteins around the CDR3, the complete variable domain is EAGVAQSPRYKIIEKRQSVAFWCNPISGHATLYWYQQILGQGPKLLIQFQNNGVVDDSQLPKDRFSAERLKGVDSTLKIQPAKLEDSAVYLCASSITNEQFFGPGTRLTVL.